Below, 5 T cell receptor beta chains from the same sample are listed, as sequenced in a study of T cells in Graves' hyperthyroidism and ophthalmopathy. RNA transcripts gave rise to amplified TCR beta CDR3 regions. First-round RT-PCR targeting the TCR CDR3 was performed with the HTBI primer set. TCRdb analysed the multiplex PCR reads with MiXCR anew, one entry per CDR3 protein. The repertoire consists of 370,000 or so distinct CDR3 sequences, with approximately 25% occurring once and the leading ten covering about 73%. Sequencing was done on a sample of blood. The origin of the receptors is a man aged 45-60 years with Graves' hyperthyroidism.

This clonotype has ten or more counts. V and J are TRBV11-2 and TRBJ2-1; the match to TRBD1 covers 8 bases. Losses at the gene ends were 6 bases for V and 2 bases for J; bases not matched to a gene: 6. The length of the CDR3 is 15 residues. Germline loops: CDR1 SGHAT, CDR2 FQNNGV. The CDR3 spells CASSRTGTPYNEQFF. The CDR3 region has the DNA TGTGCCAGCAGTCGGACAGGGACCCCCTACAATGAGCAGTTCTTC.

The chain recombines TRBV11-3 with TRBJ2-2; the D is unclear. Germline assignment: CDR1 SGHNT and CDR2 YENEEA. The ends were cut back, 5 bases at V and 3 bases at J, with 16 bases in the middle. The CDR3 runs 16 residues. The DNA for the CDR3 is TGTGCCAGCAGCCGTCTCCGAGGCACAGACACCGGGGAGCTGTTTTTT. It is translated as CASSRLRGTDTGELFF.

The gene calls are TRBV3-1 and TRBJ2-5; D perhaps matches TRBD2 (6 bases). CDR3 length equals 13 residues. V was pared by 10 bases and J by 5 bases, with 17 bases between. CDR1 and CDR2 from the germline V gene are LGHDT and YNNKEL (reference sequence). This CDR3 is CATSLAGLETQYF. The DNA for the CDR3 is TGTGCCACCTCCCTCGCGGGATTGGAGACCCAGTACTTC.

This clonotype appeared a few times. V is TRBV7-3 and J is TRBJ2-5, with D perhaps TRBD1 (6 bases). CDR1 and CDR2 (germline): SGHTA, FQGTGA. Trimming removed 5 bases from V and 5 bases from J, with 18 bases in between. The length of the CDR3 is 15 residues. The CDR3: CASSPNRTAPETQYF. The CDR3 region has the DNA TGTGCCAGCAGCCCGAATCGGACAGCACCCGAGACCCAGTACTTC.

This clonotype was counted many times. This chain connects TRBV20-1 to TRBJ1-1; possibly TRBD1 for D (6 bases). CDR3 length: 15 residues. V was cut by 5 bases and J by 4 bases, with 20 bases left in between. Germline loops: CDR1 DFQATT, CDR2 SNEGSKA (reference sequence). CDR3 amino acids: CSAPGQAVLGTEAFF. The CDR3 DNA is TGCAGTGCTCCGGGACAAGCAGTTTTGGGCACTGAAGCTTTCTTT.